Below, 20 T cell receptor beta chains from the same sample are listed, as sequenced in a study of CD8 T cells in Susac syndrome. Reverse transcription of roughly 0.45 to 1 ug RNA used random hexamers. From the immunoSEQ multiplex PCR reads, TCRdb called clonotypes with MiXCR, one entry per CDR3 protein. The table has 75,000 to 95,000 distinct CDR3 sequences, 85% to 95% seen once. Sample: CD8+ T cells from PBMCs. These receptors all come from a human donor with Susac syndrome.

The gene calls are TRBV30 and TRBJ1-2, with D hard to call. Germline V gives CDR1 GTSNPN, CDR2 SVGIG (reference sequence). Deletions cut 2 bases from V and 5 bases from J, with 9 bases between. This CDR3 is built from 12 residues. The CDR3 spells CAWSFGSYGYTF. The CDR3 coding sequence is TGTGCCTGGAGTTTCGGATCATATGGCTACACCTTC.

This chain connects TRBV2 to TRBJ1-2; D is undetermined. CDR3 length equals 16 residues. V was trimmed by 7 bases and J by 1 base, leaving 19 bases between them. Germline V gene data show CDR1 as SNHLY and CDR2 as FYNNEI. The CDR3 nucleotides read TGTGCCAGCAAGAGTAGTAGGACCGCTTTTAACTATGGCTACACCTTC. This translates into CASKSSRTAFNYGYTF.

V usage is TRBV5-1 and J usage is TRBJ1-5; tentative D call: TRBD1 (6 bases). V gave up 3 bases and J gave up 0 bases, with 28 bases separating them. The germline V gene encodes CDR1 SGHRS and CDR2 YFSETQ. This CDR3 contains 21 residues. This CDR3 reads CASSWIIGTPSQPYSNQPQHF. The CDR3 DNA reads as TGCGCCAGCAGCTGGATTATAGGGACACCCAGTCAGCCCTATAGCAATCAGCCCCAGCATTTT.

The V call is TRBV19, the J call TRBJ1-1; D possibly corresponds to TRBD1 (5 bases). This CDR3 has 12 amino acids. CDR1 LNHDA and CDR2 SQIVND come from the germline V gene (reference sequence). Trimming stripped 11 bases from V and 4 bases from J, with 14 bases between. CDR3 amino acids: CAAGQGSTEAFF. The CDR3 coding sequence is TGTGCCGCAGGCCAGGGAAGCACTGAAGCTTTCTTT.

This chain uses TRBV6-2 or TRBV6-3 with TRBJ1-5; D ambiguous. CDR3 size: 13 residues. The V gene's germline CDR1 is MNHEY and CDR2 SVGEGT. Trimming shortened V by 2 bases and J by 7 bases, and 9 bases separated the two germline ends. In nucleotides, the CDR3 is TGTGCCAGCAGTTACGGGCTCGCGCAGCCCCAGCATTTT. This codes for CASSYGLAQPQHF.

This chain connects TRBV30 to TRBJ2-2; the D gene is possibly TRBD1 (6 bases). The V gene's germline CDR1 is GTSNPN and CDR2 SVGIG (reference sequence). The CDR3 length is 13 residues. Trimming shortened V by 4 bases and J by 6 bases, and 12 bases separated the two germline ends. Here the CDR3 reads CAWNRGGPGELFF. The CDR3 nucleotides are TGTGCCTGGAATAGAGGGGGTCCCGGGGAGCTGTTTTTT. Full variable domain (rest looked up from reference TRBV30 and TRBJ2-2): SQTIHQWPATLVQPVGSPLSLECTVEGTSNPNLYWYRQAAGRGLQLLFYSVGIGQISSEVPQNLSASRPQDRQFILSSKKLLLSDSGFYLCAWNRGGPGELFFGEGSRLTVL.

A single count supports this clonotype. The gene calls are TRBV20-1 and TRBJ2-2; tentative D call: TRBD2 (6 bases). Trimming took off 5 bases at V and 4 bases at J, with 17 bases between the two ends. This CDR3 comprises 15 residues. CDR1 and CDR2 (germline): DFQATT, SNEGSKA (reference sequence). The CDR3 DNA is TGCAGTGCTCCCGAGGGGACCGGGGGCACCGGGGAGCTGTTTTTT. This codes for CSAPEGTGGTGELFF.

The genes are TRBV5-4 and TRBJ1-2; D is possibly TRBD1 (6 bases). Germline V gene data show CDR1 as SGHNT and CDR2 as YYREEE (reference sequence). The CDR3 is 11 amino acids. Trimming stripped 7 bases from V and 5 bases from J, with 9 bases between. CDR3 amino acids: CASSGAYGYTF. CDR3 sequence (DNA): TGTGCCAGCTCGGGGGCGTATGGCTACACCTTC.

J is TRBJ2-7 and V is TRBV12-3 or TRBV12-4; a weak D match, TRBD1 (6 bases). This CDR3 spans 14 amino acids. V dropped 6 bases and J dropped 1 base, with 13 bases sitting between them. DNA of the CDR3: TGTGCCAGCAGAAGAGAGGGGGTTTCCTACGAGCAGTACTTC. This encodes CASRREGVSYEQYF.

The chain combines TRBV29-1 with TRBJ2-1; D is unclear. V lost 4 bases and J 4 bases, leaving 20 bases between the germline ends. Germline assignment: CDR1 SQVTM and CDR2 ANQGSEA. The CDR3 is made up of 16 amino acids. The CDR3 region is CSVGDGSGFRYNEQFF. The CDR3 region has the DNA TGCAGCGTTGGGGATGGGTCCGGTTTTAGGTACAATGAGCAGTTCTTC.

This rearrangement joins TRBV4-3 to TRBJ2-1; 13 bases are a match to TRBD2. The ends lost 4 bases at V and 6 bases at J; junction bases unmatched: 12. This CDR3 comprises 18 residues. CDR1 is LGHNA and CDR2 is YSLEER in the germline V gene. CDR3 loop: CASSRRTSGRGLVNEQFF. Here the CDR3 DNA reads TGCGCCAGCAGCCGGCGGACTAGCGGGAGAGGGCTGGTCAATGAGCAGTTCTTC.

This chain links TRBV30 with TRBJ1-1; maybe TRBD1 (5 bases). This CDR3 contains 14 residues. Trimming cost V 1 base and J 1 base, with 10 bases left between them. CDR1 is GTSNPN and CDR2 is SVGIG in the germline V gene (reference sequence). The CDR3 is CAWSATTANTEAFF. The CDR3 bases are TGTGCCTGGAGTGCAACGACAGCGAACACTGAAGCTTTCTTT.

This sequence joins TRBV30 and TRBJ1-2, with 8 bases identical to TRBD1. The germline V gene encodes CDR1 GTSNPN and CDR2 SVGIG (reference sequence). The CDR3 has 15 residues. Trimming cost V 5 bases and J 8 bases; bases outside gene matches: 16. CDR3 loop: CAWGIPGQVLGGYTF. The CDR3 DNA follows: TGTGCCTGGGGAATCCCGGGACAGGTATTGGGCGGCTACACCTTC.

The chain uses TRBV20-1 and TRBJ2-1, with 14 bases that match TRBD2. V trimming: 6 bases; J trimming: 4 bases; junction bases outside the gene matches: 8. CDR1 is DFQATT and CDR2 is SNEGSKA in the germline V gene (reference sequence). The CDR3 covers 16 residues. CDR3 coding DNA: TGCAGTGCCAACCAGGGACTAGCGGGAGCGTACAATGAGCAGTTCTTC. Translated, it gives CSANQGLAGAYNEQFF.

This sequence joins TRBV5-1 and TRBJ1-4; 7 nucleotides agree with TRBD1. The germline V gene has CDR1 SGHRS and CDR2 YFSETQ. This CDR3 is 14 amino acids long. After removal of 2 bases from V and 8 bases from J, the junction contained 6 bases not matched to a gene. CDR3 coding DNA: TGCGCCAGCAGCTTTTCGACAGGGACCGAAAAACTGTTTTTT. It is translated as CASSFSTGTEKLFF.

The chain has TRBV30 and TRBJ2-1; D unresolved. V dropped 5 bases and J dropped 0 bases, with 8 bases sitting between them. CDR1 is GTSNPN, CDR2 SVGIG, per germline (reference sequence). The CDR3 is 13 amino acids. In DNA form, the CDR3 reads TGTGCCTGGGAGAATGACTCCTACAATGAGCAGTTCTTC. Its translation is CAWENDSYNEQFF.

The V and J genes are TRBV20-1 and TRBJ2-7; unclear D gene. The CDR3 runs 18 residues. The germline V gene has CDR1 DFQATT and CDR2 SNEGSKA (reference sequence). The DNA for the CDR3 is TGCAGCGGGCTTCTAAGGCTCGGCGCGGCTCGCCCCCCCTACGAGCAGTACTTC. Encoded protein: CSGLLRLGAARPPYEQYF.

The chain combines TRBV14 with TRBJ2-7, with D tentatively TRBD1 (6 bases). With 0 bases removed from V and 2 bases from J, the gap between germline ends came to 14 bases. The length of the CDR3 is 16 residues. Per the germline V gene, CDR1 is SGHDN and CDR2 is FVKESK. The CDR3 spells CASSQELETGAYEQYF. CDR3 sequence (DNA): TGTGCCAGCAGCCAAGAATTAGAGACAGGCGCCTACGAGCAGTACTTC.

CDR3 DNA: TGTGCCAGTACCCTCCGGGACAGGGGGCAAGATACGCAGTATTTT. Translated, it gives CASTLRDRGQDTQYF. The V and J genes are TRBV19 and TRBJ2-3; 12 positions match TRBD1. Trimming removed 7 bases from V and 5 bases from J; junction bases left unmatched: 7. CDR3 length: 15 amino acids. The germline V gene has CDR1 LNHDA and CDR2 SQIVND (reference sequence).

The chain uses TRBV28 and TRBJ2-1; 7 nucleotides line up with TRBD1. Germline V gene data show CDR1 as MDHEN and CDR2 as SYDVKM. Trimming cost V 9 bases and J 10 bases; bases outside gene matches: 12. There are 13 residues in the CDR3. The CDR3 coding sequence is TGTGCCAGTAGGACAGGCGTCCTCACGGAGCAGTTCTTC. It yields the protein CASRTGVLTEQFF.